This TCR beta chain was found in a study of blood T cell repertoires in COVID-19. Study information: Both acute and convalescent COVID-19 samples were obtained from the United States, Italy and Spain. Nucleic acid was either cDNA or gDNA, and it came from T cells, B-cell-depleted T cells, or PBMCs.

The authors' processing: By means of reference gene primer amplification, nucleated cell counts were estimated. Sequencing was performed with immunoSEQ multiplex PCR; in TCRdb, only in-frame clones are kept and a portion is missing. The V and J calls and clone size were taken over from that table, and D and trimming were inferred from the DNA. This table holds a few hundred thousand clones, about nine tenths found once. Germline V gene sequence: CDR1 MNHEY, CDR2 SVGEGT. Trimming removed 5 bases from V and 0 bases from J, with 13 bases in between. The CDR3 extends over 15 amino acids. The TCR comes from a woman between 25 and 40 years old who had recovered from COVID-19. Sequenced sample: peripheral blood. This sequence joins TRBV6-2 or TRBV6-3 and TRBJ1-1; a possible D gene is TRBD1 (5 bases). The CDR3 nucleotides read TGTGCCAGCAGTGCGGGGCGGAGGGTGAACACTGAAGCTTTCTTT. Translated: CASSAGRRVNTEAFF.